The clone carrying this T cell receptor (beta chain) has just a few counts. This sample is part of a study of blood T cell repertoires in COVID-19. About the research overall: Acute and convalescent COVID-19 samples came from the United States, Italy and Spain.

This CDR3 is 16 amino acids long. CDR1 SGDLS and CDR2 YYNGEE come from the germline V gene. Trimming at V came to 3 bases and at J to 4 bases, leaving 9 bases not matched to a gene. The protocol was immunoSEQ multiplex PCR, while the TCRdb copy is restricted to in-frame clones and leaves out a portion. The sample shows approximately 190,000 clones, roughly 80% of them seen only once. The chain links TRBV9 to TRBJ2-2; TRBD2 matches at 7 bases. Sequenced sample: peripheral blood. The TCR sequence derives from a man aged 55-75 years with acute or convalescent COVID-19. The CDR3 nucleotides are TGTGCCAGCAGCGCCCGGACGGCGGGGGTCACCGGGGAGCTGTTTTTT. Its translation: CASSARTAGVTGELFF.